Presented here are 6 T cell receptor beta chains from one specimen sequenced in a study of radiation and T cells in renal cell carcinoma. TCRdb keeps only in-frame clones here, not all; method: immunoSEQ multiplex PCR. Here the sample spans fewer than 25,000 clones, approximately 54% being singletons. Treatment of the sample: treatment-naive control, cytoreductive nephrectomy. The material sequenced was tumor tissue, taken from a patient whose treatment was nephrectomy without radiotherapy. The receptors were gathered from a human donor with renal cell carcinoma.

The V gene is TRBV5-5, the J gene TRBJ1-2; no firm D call. This CDR3 comprises 15 residues. The V gene lost 0 bases and the J gene lost 0 bases, with 9 bases spanning the gap. Germline V CDR1 and CDR2: SGHKS, YYEKEE (reference sequence). CDR3 protein: CASSLAEVANYGYTF. The CDR3 DNA reads as TGTGCCAGCAGCTTGGCAGAAGTAGCTAACTATGGCTACACCTTC.

The chain combines TRBV6-6 with TRBJ2-5, with D tentatively TRBD1 or TRBD2 (5 bases each). The V gene's germline CDR1 is MNHNY and CDR2 SVGAGI (reference sequence). The CDR3 is 13 amino acids. With 6 bases removed from V and 0 bases from J, the gap between germline ends came to 8 bases. CDR3 in amino acids: CASRGRHQETQYF. The CDR3 DNA follows: TGTGCCAGCAGGGGACGGCACCAAGAGACCCAGTACTTC.

The chain has TRBV7-2 and TRBJ2-3; D not resolved. The CDR3 runs 11 residues. CDR1 SGHTA and CDR2 FQGNSA come from the germline V gene. V was cut by 4 bases and J by 8 bases, with 7 bases left in between. The CDR3 region has the DNA TGTGCCAGCAGCTCCCGTTCTACGCAGTATTTT. Translation: CASSSRSTQYF.

This clone has more than one count but fewer than ten. The J gene is TRBJ2-2, the V gene TRBV2; no firm D call. CDR1 is SNHLY and CDR2 is FYNNEI in the germline V gene. The CDR3 is made up of 15 amino acids. The germline V and J ends were trimmed by 1 base and 6 bases, with 12 bases remaining between them. CDR3 sequence reads: CASSEVRARSGELFF. The CDR3 nucleotides are TGTGCCAGCAGTGAAGTTCGAGCTAGGTCCGGGGAGCTGTTTTTT.

This clone turned up a few times. This chain connects TRBV21-1 to TRBJ1-5. TRBV21-1 is termed a pseudogene. This CDR3 contains 18 residues. CDR3 DNA: TGTGCCAGCAGCTCCCTGGCCCTAAGGGGGGGTAGCGATCAGCCCCAGCATTTT. Its translation is CASSSLALRGGSDQPQHF.

J is TRBJ2-2 and V is TRBV9; possible D gene TRBD2, 5 bases. Per germline, CDR1 SGDLS and CDR2 YYNGEE. V was pared by 0 bases and J by 1 base, with 7 bases between. The CDR3 has 15 residues. DNA for the CDR3: TGTGCCAGCAGCGTAGCGGGGTGGAACACCGGGGAGCTGTTTTTT. Translated: CASSVAGWNTGELFF.